The T cell receptor (beta chain) under discussion was sequenced for a study of OX40 agonist ivuxolimab in advanced cancers. Broadly, across the study: Ivuxolimab was a fully human IgG2 agonistic monoclonal antibody targeting the costimulatory receptor OX40 (CD134). Prior anti-PD-1, anti-PD-L1 or anti-CTLA-4 therapy was permitted, and approximately 41% of dose-escalation patients had received checkpoint inhibitors. The paper reports the monotherapy dose-escalation portion (N = 52 patients) of the phase I ivuxolimab trial. In the dose-escalation cohort, approximately 80% of patients were male, and the mean age was around 60 years with a range of roughly 20 to 85. The point of sequencing TCRbeta in the periphery was to test whether ivuxolimab changed TCR sequence diversity and drove clonal T-cell expansion. Intravenous ivuxolimab was administered to patients every 2 weeks at six dose levels: 0.01, 0.1, 0.3, 1.5, 3 and 10 mg/kg. Partial responses occurred in three dose-escalation patients, of whom one had hepatocellular carcinoma and two had cutaneous melanoma. Of the roughly 51 dose-escalation patients, hepatocellular carcinoma was present in about 20, melanoma in approximately 15, renal cell carcinoma in 9 and head and neck cancer in 9.

For sequencing of the TCRbeta CDR3 region, genomic DNA was extracted from the sorted cells. The immunoSEQ Assay was used to sequence the TCRbeta CDR3 regions. TCRdb provides this immuneACCESS table in a form limited to in-frame rearrangements. Some clones are lacking; in checked studies, under half of them reflect an unresolved V gene, and why the rest are absent is not known. Here the sample has about 69,000 clones; about nine tenths occur a single time. The top ten constitute under 4.5% of the sample. Reading the germline V gene (reference sequence) gives CDR1 LNHDA and CDR2 SQIVND. From V the trimming removes 7 bases and from J it removes 10 bases, while the gene matches leave 12 bases of the junction unaccounted for. The CDR3 has 14 amino acids, counting the end cysteine and phenylalanine. Just CDR3 DNA is preserved here, 42 bases in frame from base 1. With regard to this clone: It has no known antigen specificity. Base qualities were left out, and no much larger clone turns up one base away.

Patients with autoimmune disease history or receiving systemic immunosuppression were excluded from the trial. Peripheral blood for TCR sequencing was collected from all dose cohorts at baseline, on cycle 4 day 1, and on cycle 7 day 1. Samples came from an open-label, multicenter, first-in-human phase I dose-escalation trial of ivuxolimab. Adults with locally advanced or metastatic melanoma, renal cell, hepatocellular, or head and neck squamous cell carcinoma were enrolled in the trial. Before TCR sequencing, CD4+ T cells and CD8+ T cells from peripheral blood were sorted into separate populations. Overall study results and their limits: At doses of 0.1 to 3.0 mg/kg, clonal expansion of both CD4+ and CD8+ T cells in blood was seen between baseline and week 6. After ivuxolimab, CD8+ T cells had more expanded clones than CD4+ T cells on average. The antigen specificity of the peripheral T cells that underwent clonal expansion was not determined. Partial responders in the 0.1-3.0 mg/kg groups had among the lowest normalized peripheral clonal expansion, especially among CD8+ T cells. Low levels of normalized T-cell clonal expansion were also seen in some patients who did not respond.

The clonotype originates from an adult with an advanced solid tumor such as melanoma, head and neck, liver or kidney cancer. The specimen was CD4+ or CD8+ T cells sorted from blood, collected in a trial of the OX40 agonist ivuxolimab. The rearranged segments are TRBV19 and TRBJ1-1; a stretch of 10 junction bases matches TRBD1. The CDR3 region has the sequence CASITPGQGFSAFF. At the DNA level, the sequence is TGTGCCAGTATTACCCCGGGACAGGGGTTTTCAGCTTTCTTT. Extended through the reference TRBV19 and TRBJ1-1 proteins, this CDR3 yields the full variable domain: DGGITQSPKYLFRKEGQNVTLSCEQNLNHDAMYWYRQDPGQGLRLIYYSQIVNDFQKGDIAEGYSVSREKKESFPLTVTSAQKNPTAFYLCASITPGQGFSAFFGQGTRLTVV.